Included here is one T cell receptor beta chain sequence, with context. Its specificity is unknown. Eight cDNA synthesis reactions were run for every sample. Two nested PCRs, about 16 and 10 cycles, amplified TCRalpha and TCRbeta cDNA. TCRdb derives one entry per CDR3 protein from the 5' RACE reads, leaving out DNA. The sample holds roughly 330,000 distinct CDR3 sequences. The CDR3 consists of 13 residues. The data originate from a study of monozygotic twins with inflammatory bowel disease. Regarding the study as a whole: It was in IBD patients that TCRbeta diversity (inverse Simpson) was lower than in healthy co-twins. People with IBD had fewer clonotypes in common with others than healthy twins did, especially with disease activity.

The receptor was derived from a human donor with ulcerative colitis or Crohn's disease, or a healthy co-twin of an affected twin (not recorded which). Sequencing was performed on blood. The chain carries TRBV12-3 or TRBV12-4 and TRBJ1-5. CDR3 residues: CASSRWGPGPQHF.